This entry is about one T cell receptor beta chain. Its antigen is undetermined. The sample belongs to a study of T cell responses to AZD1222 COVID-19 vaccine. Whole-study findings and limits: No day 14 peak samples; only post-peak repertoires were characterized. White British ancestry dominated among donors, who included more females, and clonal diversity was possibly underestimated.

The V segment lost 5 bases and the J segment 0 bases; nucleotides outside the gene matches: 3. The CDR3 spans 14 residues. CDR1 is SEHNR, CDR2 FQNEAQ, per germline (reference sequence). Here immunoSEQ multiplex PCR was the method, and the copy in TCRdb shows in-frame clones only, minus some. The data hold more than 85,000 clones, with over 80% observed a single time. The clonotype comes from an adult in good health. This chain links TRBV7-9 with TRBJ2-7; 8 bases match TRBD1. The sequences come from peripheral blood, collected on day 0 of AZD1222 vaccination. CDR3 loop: CASSAGTGSYEQYF. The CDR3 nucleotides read TGTGCCAGCAGCGCCGGGACAGGCTCCTACGAGCAGTACTTC.